This passage covers 15 T cell receptor beta chains from one sample sequenced in a study of post-analysis software for immune sequencing data. Overall study findings and caveats: Relative to controls, patients had several TRBV segments at higher frequency, with TRBV5-6, TRBV5-1 and TRBV20-1 among these.

For these receptors, no antigen is known. Tagging with unique molecular identifiers was a feature of the TCR beta cDNA libraries. TCRdb passed the PCR reads through MiXCR, listing each CDR3 protein once. The table shows 750,000 to 900,000 distinct CDR3 sequences, with 46% occurring only once. Sequencing was done on a sample of blood. The source is a girl aged 5-17 years with multiple sclerosis.

J is TRBJ2-3 and V is TRBV12-3 or TRBV12-4, with D uncertain. V shed 3 bases and J shed 2 bases, with 12 bases lying between them. The CDR3 is made up of 15 amino acids. CDR3 nucleotide sequence: TGTGCCAGCAGTTTCAGGCCCTTCCCCACAGATACGCAGTATTTT. It specifies CASSFRPFPTDTQYF.

In its sample, this clonotype was seen a few times. The V call is TRBV29-1, the J call TRBJ2-1; possibly TRBD2 for D (5 bases). V lost 6 bases and J 2 bases, leaving 11 bases between the germline ends. From germline, CDR1 is SQVTM and CDR2 ANQGSEA. There are 13 residues in the CDR3. In nucleotides, the CDR3 is TGCAGCGTCGACTATGATACCTACAATGAGCAGTTCTTC. Protein: CSVDYDTYNEQFF.

The chain recombines TRBV15 with TRBJ2-7; D is uncertain. Trimming stripped 0 bases from V and 3 bases from J, with 15 bases between. CDR1 and CDR2 (germline): LNHNV, YYDKDF (reference sequence). The CDR3 runs 16 residues. CDR3 nucleotide sequence: TGTGCCACCAGCAGAGATCGCGGCAGTTCCATCTACGAGCAGTACTTC. Protein sequence: CATSRDRGSSIYEQYF.

This clonotype has just one count. This sequence joins TRBV7-2 and TRBJ2-1; 7 bases fit TRBD1. The CDR3 covers 16 residues. Trimming removed 3 bases from V and 2 bases from J; junction bases left unmatched: 7. Per the germline V gene, CDR1 is SGHTA and CDR2 is FQGNSA. The CDR3 spells CASSLTTGAPYNEQFF. The CDR3 DNA reads as TGTGCCAGCAGCTTGACCACAGGGGCCCCCTACAATGAGCAGTTCTTC.

V usage is TRBV4-3 and J usage is TRBJ1-2; D is uncertain. In germline, CDR1 is LGHNA, CDR2 YSLEER. Trimming cost V 1 base and J 8 bases, with 8 bases left between them. There are 12 residues in the CDR3. CDR3 in amino acids: CASSQGGDGYTF. CDR3 bases: TGCGCCAGCAGCCAAGGCGGAGACGGCTACACCTTC.

In this sample, this clonotype turned up a few times. The chain is built from TRBV12-3 or TRBV12-4 and TRBJ1-2, with D possibly matching TRBD1 (5 bases). The CDR3 is 11 amino acids. V gave up 6 bases and J gave up 8 bases, with 10 bases separating them. CDR3 in DNA: TGTGCCAGCAGCCGTCGACAGGGCTACACCTTC. Translated, it gives CASSRRQGYTF.

The CDR3 here is CSVEEILGGLWNEQFF. The CDR3 DNA is TGCAGCGTTGAAGAGATCCTGGGAGGGTTATGGAATGAGCAGTTCTTC. The chain joins TRBV29-1 to TRBJ2-1, with 7 positions matching TRBD2. After removal of 0 bases from V and 7 bases from J, the junction contained 12 bases not matched to a gene. The germline gives CDR1 SQVTM, CDR2 ANQGSEA. This CDR3 is 16 amino acids long.

V and J are TRBV7-2 and TRBJ1-5; D gene unclear. V was trimmed by 5 bases and J by 0 bases, leaving 11 bases between them. CDR1 and CDR2 (germline): SGHTA, FQGNSA. This CDR3 has 15 amino acids. CDR3 sequence reads: CASSLYPYSNQPQHF. The CDR3 bases are TGTGCCAGCAGCCTATACCCTTATAGCAATCAGCCCCAGCATTTT.

V gene TRBV20-1 combines with J gene TRBJ2-7, with TRBD1 matching 8 bases. The CDR3 runs 14 residues. Per the germline V gene, CDR1 is DFQATT and CDR2 is SNEGSKA (reference sequence). Losses at the gene ends were 1 base for V and 3 bases for J; bases not matched to a gene: 5. The CDR3 loop reads CSARGVDRGYEQYF. The CDR3 DNA reads as TGCAGTGCTAGAGGAGTCGACAGGGGCTACGAGCAGTACTTC.

V usage is TRBV7-2 and J usage is TRBJ2-5; TRBD1 is a possible D gene (6 bases). The CDR3 runs to 19 residues. V was shortened by 5 bases and J by 5 bases, with 30 bases between the two germline ends. Germline CDR1 reads SGHTA; CDR2 reads FQGNSA. CDR3 DNA sequence: TGTGCCAGCAGCCCTACAGGGTTTTTAGGTCCGGGTGTCGTGGAGACCCAGTACTTC. This translates into CASSPTGFLGPGVVETQYF.

This clonotype has only a few counts. This chain uses TRBV5-1 with TRBJ2-7; D unresolved. V was clipped by 3 bases and J by 5 bases, with 9 bases between them. CDR1 SGHRS and CDR2 YFSETQ come from the germline V gene. The CDR3 runs to 12 residues. CDR3 sequence: CASSWNWDEQYF. The CDR3 coding sequence is TGCGCCAGCAGCTGGAACTGGGACGAGCAGTACTTC.

This clonotype occurred a few times. The V call is TRBV2, the J call TRBJ1-6, with TRBD1 matching 9 bases. CDR3 length: 16 residues. The V gene's germline CDR1 is SNHLY and CDR2 FYNNEI. Unmatched junction bases numbered 11, after V lost 5 bases and J lost 9 bases. For the CDR3, the DNA is TGTGCCAGCAGTCTGCTCCGGACAGGGGTTATTTCACCCCTCCACTTT. This gives the protein CASSLLRTGVISPLHF.

This clonotype was seen more than once but under ten times. The chain carries TRBV10-3 and TRBJ2-5; TRBD2 agrees at 13 bases. V was clipped by 3 bases and J by 5 bases; unmatched bases: 6. The CDR3 is made up of 16 amino acids. Germline CDR1 is ENHRY and CDR2 is SYGVKD. The CDR3 DNA reads as TGTGCCATCAGTGATGGACTAGCGGGAGCCGGGGAGACCCAGTACTTC. Translated, it gives CAISDGLAGAGETQYF.

About this clonotype itself: The germline gene is not matched at one end of the junction; a read error may be the cause. V gene TRBV7-9 combines with J gene TRBJ1-2, with 8 positions matching TRBD1. Germline V gene data show CDR1 as SEHNR and CDR2 as FQNEAQ (reference sequence). The CDR3 has 15 residues. The CDR3 is CASGLGTGGLYGYTF. CDR3 sequence (DNA): TGTGCCAGCGGCTTGGGAACAGGGGGTCTCTATGGCTACACCTTC.

The rearrangement uses TRBV6-5 and TRBJ2-1; D is possibly TRBD2 (5 bases). The CDR3 covers 12 residues. The V gene lost 6 bases and the J gene lost 8 bases, with 11 bases spanning the gap. Germline lookup yields CDR1 MNHEY and CDR2 SVGAGI. CDR3 bases: TGTGCCAGCAGCCCCGGGGTCTATGAGCAGTTCTTC. It yields the protein CASSPGVYEQFF.